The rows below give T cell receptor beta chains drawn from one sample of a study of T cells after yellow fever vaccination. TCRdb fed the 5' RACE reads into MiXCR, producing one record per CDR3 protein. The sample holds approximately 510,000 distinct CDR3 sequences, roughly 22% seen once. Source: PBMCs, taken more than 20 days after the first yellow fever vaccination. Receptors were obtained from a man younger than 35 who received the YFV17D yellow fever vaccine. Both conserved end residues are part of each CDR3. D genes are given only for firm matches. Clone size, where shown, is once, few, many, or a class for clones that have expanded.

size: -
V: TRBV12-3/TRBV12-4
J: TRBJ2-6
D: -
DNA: TGTGCCAGCAGTTTTCAGGCGAGCTCTGGGGCCAACGTCCTGACTTTC
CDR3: CASSFQASSGANVLTF

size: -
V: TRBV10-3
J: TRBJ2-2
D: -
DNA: TGTGCCATCAGGACGGGACAACTAGGGAACACCGGGGAGCTGTTTTTT
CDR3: CAIRTGQLGNTGELFF

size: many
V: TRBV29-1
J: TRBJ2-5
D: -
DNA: TGCAGCGTGGGGCACGTACAAGAGACCCAGTACTTC
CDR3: CSVGHVQETQYF

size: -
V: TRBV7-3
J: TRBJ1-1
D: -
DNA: TGTGCCAGCAGCTTAACCGAGCACACTGAAGCTTTCTTT
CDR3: CASSLTEHTEAFF

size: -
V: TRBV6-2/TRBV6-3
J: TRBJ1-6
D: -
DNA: TGTGCCAGCGGTCACCGACTATACTCCTATAATTCACCCCTCCACTTT
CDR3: CASGHRLYSYNSPLHF

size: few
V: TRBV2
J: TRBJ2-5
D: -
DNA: TGTGCCAGCAGGCTCCAACCCAGGGGAGAAGAGACCCAGTACTTC
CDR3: CASRLQPRGEETQYF

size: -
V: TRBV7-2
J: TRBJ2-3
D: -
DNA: TGTGCCAGCAGACGGACGGGTGCAGATACGCAGTATTTT
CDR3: CASRRTGADTQYF

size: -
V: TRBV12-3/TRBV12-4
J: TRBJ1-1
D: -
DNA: TGTGCCAGCAGTTTTCTGGACTGGGCTGAAGCTTTCTTT
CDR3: CASSFLDWAEAFF

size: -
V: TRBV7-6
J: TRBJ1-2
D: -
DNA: TGTGCCAGCAGCATTACAGAGGACTATGGCTACACCTTC
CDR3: CASSITEDYGYTF

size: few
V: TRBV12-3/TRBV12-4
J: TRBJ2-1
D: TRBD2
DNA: TGTGCCAGCAGTGGAAGGACGGGGGGGCATGAGCAGTTCTTC
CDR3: CASSGRTGGHEQFF

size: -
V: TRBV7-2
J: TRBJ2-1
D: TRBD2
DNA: TGTGCCAGCAGCGAGGGACTAGACTACAATGAGCAGTTCTTC
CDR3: CASSEGLDYNEQFF

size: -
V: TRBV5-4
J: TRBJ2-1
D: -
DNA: TGTGCCCAGGGGACTATCAATGAGCAGTTCTTC
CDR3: CAQGTINEQFF

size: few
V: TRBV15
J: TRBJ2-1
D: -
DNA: TGTGCCACCCAAACGACGGAAAAGCTTTTTTCCAATGAGCAGTTCTTC
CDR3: CATQTTEKLFSNEQFF

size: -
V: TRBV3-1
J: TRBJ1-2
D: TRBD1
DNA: TGTGCCAGCAGCCGAAGGGACAGGCTAAGTAACTATGGCTACACCTTC
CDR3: CASSRRDRLSNYGYTF

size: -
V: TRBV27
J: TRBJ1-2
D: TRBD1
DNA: TGTGCCAGCAGTTTTACAGGGGGGGTTAGAGGCTACACCTTC
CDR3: CASSFTGGVRGYTF

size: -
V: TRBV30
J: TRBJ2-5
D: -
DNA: TGTGCCTGGAGTGTACCCGGCTTCAAGACCCAGTACTTC
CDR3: CAWSVPGFKTQYF

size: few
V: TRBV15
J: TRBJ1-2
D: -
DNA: TGTGCCACCAGCAGAGACAGAGGATGGAATGGCTACACCTTC
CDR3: CATSRDRGWNGYTF

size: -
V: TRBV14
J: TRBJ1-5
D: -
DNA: TGTGCCATCAGCCCTGGGCACAGTTCGAGGACATATAGCAATCAGCCCCAGCATTTT
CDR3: CAISPGHSSRTYSNQPQHF

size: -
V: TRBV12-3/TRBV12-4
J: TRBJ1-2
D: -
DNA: TGTGCCAGCAGTGAGACAGGCGTACCCTATGGCTACACCTTC
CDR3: CASSETGVPYGYTF

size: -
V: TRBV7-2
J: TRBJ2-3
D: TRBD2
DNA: TGTGCCAGCAGCTTCCGACTAGCGGGGTTCACAGATACGCAGTATTTT
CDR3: CASSFRLAGFTDTQYF

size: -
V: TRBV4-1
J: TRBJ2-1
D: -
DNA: TGCGCCAGCAGCCAAGAAGGATGGGGGGCTGGCGAGCAGTTCTTC
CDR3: CASSQEGWGAGEQFF

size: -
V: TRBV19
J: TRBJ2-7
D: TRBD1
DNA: TGTGCCAGTAGTACCGGGACAGGGGGCTCCTACGAGCAGTACTTC
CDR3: CASSTGTGGSYEQYF

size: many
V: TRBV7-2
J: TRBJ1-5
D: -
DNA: TGTGCCAGCAGCGTAGAACGGGGGCGTAATCAGCCCCAGCATTTT
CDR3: CASSVERGRNQPQHF

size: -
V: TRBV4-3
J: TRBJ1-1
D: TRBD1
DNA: TGCGCCAGCAGCCAACTGGGGACAGGATTAGAAGCTTTCTTT
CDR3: CASSQLGTGLEAFF

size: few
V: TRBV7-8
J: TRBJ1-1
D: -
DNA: TGTGCCAGCAGCTTAGCGGGGGTGGGTGGGGCATCCACTGAAGCTTTCTTT
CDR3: CASSLAGVGGASTEAFF

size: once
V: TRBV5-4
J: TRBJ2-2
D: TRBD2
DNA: TGTGCCAGCAGCTTCGTTGCGGGGGGACGGACCGGGGAGCTGTTTTTT
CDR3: CASSFVAGGRTGELFF

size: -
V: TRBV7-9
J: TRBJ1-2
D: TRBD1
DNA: TGTGCCAGCAGCCCCTGGGGACAGGCGAACTATGGCTACACCTTC
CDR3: CASSPWGQANYGYTF

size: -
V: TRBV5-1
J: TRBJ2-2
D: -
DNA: TGCGCCAGCAGCTTGATCGGGACTCGGGCCGGGGAGCTGTTTTTT
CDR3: CASSLIGTRAGELFF

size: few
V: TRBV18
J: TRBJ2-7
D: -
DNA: TGTGCCAGCTCACTCCTTGGTCCGGGGACACTCTACGAGCAGTACTTC
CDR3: CASSLLGPGTLYEQYF

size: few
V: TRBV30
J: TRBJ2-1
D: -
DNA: TGTGCCTGGGCCCGGGACTTTGCGTCCTACAATGAGCAGTTCTTC
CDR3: CAWARDFASYNEQFF

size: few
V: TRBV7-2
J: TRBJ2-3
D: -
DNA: TGTGCCAGCAGCTTCGACCGCCCAGATACGCAGTATTTT
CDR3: CASSFDRPDTQYF

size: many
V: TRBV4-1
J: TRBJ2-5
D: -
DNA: TGTGCCAGCAGTCAGGGCGGTGAGACCCAGTACTTC
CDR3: CASSQGGETQYF

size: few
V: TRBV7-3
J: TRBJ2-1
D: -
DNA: TGTGCCAGCGGGCCTTCCTACAATGAGCAGTTCTTC
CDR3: CASGPSYNEQFF

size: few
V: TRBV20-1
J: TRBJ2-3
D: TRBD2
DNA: TGCAGTGCTCCACCAGGGACTAGCGGTGCAGATACGCAGTATTTT
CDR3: CSAPPGTSGADTQYF